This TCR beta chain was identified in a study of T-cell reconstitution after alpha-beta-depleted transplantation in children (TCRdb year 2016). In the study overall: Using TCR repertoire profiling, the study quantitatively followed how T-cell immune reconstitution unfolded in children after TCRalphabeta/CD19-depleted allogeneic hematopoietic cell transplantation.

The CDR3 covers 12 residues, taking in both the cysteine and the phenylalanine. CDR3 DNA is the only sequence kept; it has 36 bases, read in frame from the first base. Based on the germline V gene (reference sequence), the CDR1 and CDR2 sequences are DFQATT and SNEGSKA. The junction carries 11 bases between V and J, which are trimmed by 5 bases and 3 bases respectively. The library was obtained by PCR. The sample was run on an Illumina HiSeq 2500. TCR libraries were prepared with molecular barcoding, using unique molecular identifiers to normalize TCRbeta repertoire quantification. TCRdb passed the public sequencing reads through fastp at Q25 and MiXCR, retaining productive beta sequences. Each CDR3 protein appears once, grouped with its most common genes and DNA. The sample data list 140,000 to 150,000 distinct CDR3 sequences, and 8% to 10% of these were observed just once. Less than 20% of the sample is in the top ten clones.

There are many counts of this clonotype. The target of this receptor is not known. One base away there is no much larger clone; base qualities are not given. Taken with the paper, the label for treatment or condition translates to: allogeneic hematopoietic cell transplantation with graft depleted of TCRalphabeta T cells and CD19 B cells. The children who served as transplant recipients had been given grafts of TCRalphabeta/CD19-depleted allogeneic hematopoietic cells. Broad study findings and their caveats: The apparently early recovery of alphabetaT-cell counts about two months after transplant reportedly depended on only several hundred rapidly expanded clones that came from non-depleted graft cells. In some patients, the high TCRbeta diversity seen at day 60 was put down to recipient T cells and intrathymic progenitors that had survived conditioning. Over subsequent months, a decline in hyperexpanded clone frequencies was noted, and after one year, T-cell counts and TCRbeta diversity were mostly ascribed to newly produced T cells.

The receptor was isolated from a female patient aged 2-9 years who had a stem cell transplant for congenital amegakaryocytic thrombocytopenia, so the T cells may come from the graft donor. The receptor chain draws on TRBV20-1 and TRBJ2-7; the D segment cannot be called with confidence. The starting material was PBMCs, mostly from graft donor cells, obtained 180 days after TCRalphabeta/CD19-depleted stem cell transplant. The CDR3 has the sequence CSAHPGGYEQYF. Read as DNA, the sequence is TGCAGTGCTCACCCGGGCGGCTACGAGCAGTACTTC.